One sample yielded the 14 T cell receptor beta chains listed below, sequenced in a study of regulatory T cells in long-lasting Graves disease. The authors built TCR beta libraries using iRepertoire HTBI primers and Arm-PCR of CDR3 regions. MiXCR, run by TCRdb on the multiplex PCR reads, gives a single entry per CDR3 protein. The data contain hundreds of thousands of distinct CDR3 sequences, roughly 15% of them singletons. The time point here: newly diagnosed GD, antithyroid drugs for less than 3 months. PBMC RNA served as the TCR library source. The sample was also linked to a second study, of T cells in Graves' hyperthyroidism and ophthalmopathy.

The material was peripheral blood mononuclear cells (PBMCs), obtained at new diagnosis, from a patient treated with antithyroid drugs. These TCRs come from a woman aged 35-65 years with Graves disease.

The chain combines TRBV29-1 with TRBJ1-2; tentatively, D is TRBD1 (6 bases). CDR3 length: 14 residues. Germline CDR1 SQVTM, CDR2 ANQGSEA. Trimming shortened V by 5 bases and J by 6 bases, and 19 bases separated the two germline ends. CDR3 in amino acids: CSVPKGGQADGYTF. The CDR3 coding sequence is TGCAGCGTTCCAAAGGGGGGACAAGCGGATGGCTACACCTTC.

J is TRBJ2-5 and V is TRBV14; TRBD2 aligns across 8 bases. Germline V CDR1 and CDR2: SGHDN, FVKESK. The CDR3 covers 14 residues. The V gene end was trimmed by 4 bases and the J gene end by 5 bases; junction bases not matched to a gene: 6. In DNA form, the CDR3 reads TGTGCCAGCAGCCTTAGGGTAGCGGGGGAGACCCAGTACTTC. This codes for CASSLRVAGETQYF. The whole variable domain, remainder taken from reference TRBV14 and TRBJ2-5, is EAGVTQFPSHSVIEKGQTVTLRCDPISGHDNLYWYRRVMGKEIKFLLHFVKESKQDESGMPNNRFLAERTGGTYSTLKVQPAELEDSGVYFCASSLRVAGETQYFGPGTRLLVL.

This clonotype came up a few times. The chain recombines TRBV28 with TRBJ1-2; D might be TRBD1 (6 bases). This CDR3 contains 13 residues. Germline-derived CDR1 and CDR2 are MDHEN and SYDVKM. The germline V and J ends were trimmed by 2 bases and 6 bases, with 10 bases remaining between them. In DNA form, the CDR3 reads TGTGCCAGCAGTTTAGCAGGGGATAATGGCTACACCTTC. It yields the protein CASSLAGDNGYTF.

This clonotype has at least ten counts. The chain links TRBV5-1 to TRBJ1-1, with D unresolved. Germline V gene data show CDR1 as SGHRS and CDR2 as YFSETQ. CDR3 length: 15 amino acids. The ends were cut back, 0 bases at V and 0 bases at J, with 9 bases in the middle. This CDR3 reads CASSLDAGVNTEAFF. The DNA of the CDR3 is TGCGCCAGCAGCTTGGACGCAGGCGTGAACACTGAAGCTTTCTTT. The full variable domain, its missing parts supplied by reference TRBV5-1 and TRBJ1-1, is KAGVTQTPRYLIKTRGQQVTLSCSPISGHRSVSWYQQTPGQGLQFLFEYFSETQRNKGNFPGRFSGRQFSNSRSEMNVSTLELGDSALYLCASSLDAGVNTEAFFGQGTRLTVV.

The rearrangement links TRBV10-3 to TRBJ1-3; 8 bases line up with TRBD1. The germline CDR1 and CDR2 sequences are ENHRY and SYGVKD. J was trimmed by 4 bases and V by 10 bases; bases with no gene match: 12. CDR3 length: 15 residues. The CDR3 DNA sequence: TGTGCCAGCAGGGTAGAGACAGGGGTCGGAAACACCATATATTTT. Amino acids: CASRVETGVGNTIYF.

A word on this clonotype: The conserved phenylalanine or tryptophan normally closing the CDR3 is absent here, so this likely arose from a read error. V and J are TRBV10-3 and TRBJ2-5, with 8 bases fitting TRBD2. CDR3 length: 17 amino acids. After removal of 0 bases from V and 1 base from J, the junction contained 7 bases not matched to a gene. The V gene's germline CDR1 is ENHRY and CDR2 SYGVKD. The CDR3 sequence is CAISESFLSGGQETQYS. The CDR3 DNA reads as TGTGCCATCAGTGAGTCTTTTTTGAGCGGGGGCCAAGAGACCCAGTACTCC.

Ten or more counts support this clonotype. The J gene is TRBJ2-7, the V gene TRBV20-1; D perhaps matches TRBD1 (6 bases). V lost 0 bases to trimming and J lost 4 bases, with 13 bases between them. This CDR3 spans 14 amino acids. Germline V lookup: CDR1 DFQATT, CDR2 SNEGSKA (reference sequence). The CDR3 spells CSARDGQGIYEQYF. Here the CDR3 DNA reads TGCAGTGCTAGAGATGGCCAGGGGATTTACGAGCAGTACTTC.

This clonotype has only a few counts. The chain joins TRBV2 to TRBJ1-1; the D gene is possibly TRBD1 (5 bases). In germline, CDR1 is SNHLY, CDR2 FYNNEI. This CDR3 has 12 residues. V was cut by 3 bases and J by 13 bases, with 15 bases left in between. The CDR3 protein is CASSDDSGRVFF. The CDR3, as DNA: TGTGCCAGCAGTGATGACAGCGGGAGGGTTTTCTTT.

Only a few counts were recorded for this clonotype. Germline is not matched at one junction end, which may reflect a read error. The J gene is TRBJ1-1, the V gene TRBV7-2, with D tentatively TRBD1 (5 bases). The CDR3 is 16 amino acids. CDR1 SGHTA and CDR2 FQGNSA come from the germline V gene. CDR3 DNA: TGTGCCAGCAGCTTACTTGGGGCGAGCTTGAACACTGAAACTTTCTTT. Translating gives CASSLLGASLNTETFF.

The chain joins TRBV29-1 to TRBJ1-2; D uncertain. The CDR3 extends over 11 amino acids. Germline V gives CDR1 SQVTM, CDR2 ANQGSEA. V was cut by 1 base and J by 7 bases, with 7 bases left in between. In DNA form, the CDR3 reads TGCAGCGTTGAAGGCTCGCCTGGCTACACCTTC. Translation: CSVEGSPGYTF.

This clonotype was seen repeatedly, ten times or more. This chain uses TRBV7-9 with TRBJ1-1; D is perhaps TRBD1 (6 bases). The V end lost 7 bases, the J end lost 1 base, and 13 bases lay between the germline ends. The CDR3 covers 14 residues. CDR1 SEHNR and CDR2 FQNEAQ come from the germline V gene (reference sequence). This chain's CDR3 is CASTPRGTNTEAFF. CDR3 DNA: TGTGCCAGCACCCCCAGGGGCACGAACACTGAAGCTTTCTTT.

This clonotype showed up many times. The rearrangement joins TRBV30 to TRBJ1-1; D remains ambiguous. Trimming removed 2 bases from V and 3 bases from J, with 7 bases in between. The CDR3 runs to 12 residues. CDR1 GTSNPN and CDR2 SVGIG come from the germline V gene (reference sequence). CDR3 DNA: TGTGCCTGGAGTAAGGTATACACTGAAGCTTTCTTT. Its translation: CAWSKVYTEAFF.

This clonotype was observed at least ten times. The V gene is TRBV29-1, the J gene TRBJ2-1; D gene ambiguous. The CDR3 extends over 12 amino acids. V was pared by 2 bases and J by 9 bases, with 11 bases between. Germline assignment: CDR1 SQVTM and CDR2 ANQGSEA. CDR3 in amino acids: CSVESPRLEQFF. The CDR3 nucleotides are TGCAGCGTTGAATCGCCACGACTTGAGCAGTTCTTC.

This clonotype was detected a few times. This rearrangement joins TRBV4-1 to TRBJ1-2; the D is unclear. Germline V gene sequence: CDR1 MGHRA, CDR2 YSYEKL. V lost 0 bases and J 4 bases, leaving 12 bases between the germline ends. This CDR3 region has 15 residues. The CDR3 protein is CASSQEPLETYGYTF. CDR3 nucleotides: TGCGCCAGCAGCCAAGAGCCGTTGGAGACCTATGGCTACACCTTC.